This T cell receptor beta chain was captured by sequencing in a study of T cell responses to AZD1222 COVID-19 vaccine. Findings and limits, study-wide: After the peak T cell response, and only then, were repertoires sampled. Only six AZD1222 recipients tested seropositive at baseline.

The data were produced by immunoSEQ multiplex PCR, yet TCRdb's version contains in-frame clones alone and is incomplete. The sample has 100,000 to 150,000 clones; 90% are singletons. Trimming removed 1 base from V and 8 bases from J, with 18 bases in between. This CDR3 is 17 amino acids long. Germline lookup yields CDR1 SGHTA and CDR2 FQGNSA. Notes on this clone: Its antigen is not identified.

This chain joins TRBV7-2 and TRBJ1-6, with D maybe TRBD1 (5 bases). The specimen comprised peripheral blood, sampled on day 0 of MenACWY control vaccination. The TCR originated in an adult in good health. As DNA, the CDR3 is TGTGCCAGCAGCTTAGTTGCACAGGTCGGGGGTTATTCACCCCTCCACTTT. This sequence encodes CASSLVAQVGGYSPLHF.